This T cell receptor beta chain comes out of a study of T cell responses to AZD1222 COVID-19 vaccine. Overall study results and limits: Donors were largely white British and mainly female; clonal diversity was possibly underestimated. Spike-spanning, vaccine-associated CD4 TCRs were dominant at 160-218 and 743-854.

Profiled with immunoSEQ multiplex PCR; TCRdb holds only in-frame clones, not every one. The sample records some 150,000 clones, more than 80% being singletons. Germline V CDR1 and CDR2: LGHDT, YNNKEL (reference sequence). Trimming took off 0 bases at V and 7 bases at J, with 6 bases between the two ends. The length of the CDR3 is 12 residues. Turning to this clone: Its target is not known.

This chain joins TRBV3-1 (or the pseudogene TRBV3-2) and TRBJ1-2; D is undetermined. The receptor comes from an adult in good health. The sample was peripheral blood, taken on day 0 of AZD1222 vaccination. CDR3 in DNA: TGTGCCAGCAGCCAAGACAGCACTGGCTACACCTTC. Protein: CASSQDSTGYTF.